A selection of T cell receptor beta chains follows, all from one sample in a study of Graves' ophthalmopathy and Graves' hyperthyroidism. TCRdb passed the multiplex PCR reads through MiXCR, listing each CDR3 protein once. Of roughly 1.1 million distinct CDR3 sequences in the sample, about 36% are singletons; the top ten hold 11%. The sequenced sample consisted of peripheral blood or thyroid tissue (not recorded which). These receptors all stem from an adult man with Graves' hyperthyroidism. The CDR3 runs from the conserved cysteine through the conserved F or W. A D gene is named only where the DNA matches it firmly. Size is omitted from some rows. Given values are once, few, many or a class for expanded clones.

cdr3_aa cdr3_nt d_call clone_size j_call v_call
CASSYSIEGSQHF TGTGCCAGCAGTTACTCAATCGAGGGCAGCCAGCATTTT . . TRBJ1-5 TRBV6-5
CASRLAGGTTYEQYF TGTGCCAGCAGGCTAGCGGGAGGAACGACCTACGAGCAGTACTTC TRBD2 . TRBJ2-7 TRBV7-9
CASSLQSGQFYEQYF TGTGCCAGCAGCTTACAGTCTGGACAGTTCTACGAGCAGTACTTC . . TRBJ2-7 TRBV11-2
CASSTGLVTEQYF TGTGCCAGCAGTACGGGACTAGTCACCGAGCAGTACTTC TRBD2 many TRBJ2-7 TRBV6-2/TRBV6-3
CASSQEFRQGATGANVLTF TGCGCCAGCAGCCAAGAGTTCAGACAGGGGGCGACTGGGGCCAACGTCCTGACTTTC TRBD1 few TRBJ2-6 TRBV4-3
CASSQEVPGGYTF TGCGCCAGCAGCCAAGAAGTGCCTGGGGGCTACACCTTC . many TRBJ1-2 TRBV4-3
CASSQGFGQNYGYTF TGCGCCAGCAGCCAAGGATTCGGTCAGAACTATGGCTACACCTTC . many TRBJ1-2 TRBV4-3
CSVVGRGDTGELFF TGCAGCGTTGTAGGCAGGGGGGACACCGGGGAGCTGTTTTTT . . TRBJ2-2 TRBV29-1
CAGSPRTGAVSTEAFF TGTGCCGGTAGTCCCCGGACAGGGGCAGTATCCACTGAAGCTTTCTTT TRBD1 few TRBJ1-1 TRBV19
CASSEWHPVTEAFF TGTGCCAGCAGTGAATGGCACCCTGTCACTGAAGCTTTCTTT . many TRBJ1-1 TRBV2
CSASRTRKQETQYF TGCAGTGCTAGTCGGACACGGAAACAAGAGACCCAGTACTTC . many TRBJ2-5 TRBV20-1
CASSFSLPAYEQYF TGTGCCAGCAGTTTCTCATTACCTGCCTACGAGCAGTACTTC . once TRBJ2-7 TRBV12-3/TRBV12-4
CASSLTIGGTEAFF TGTGCCAGCAGCTTAACTATCGGGGGAACTGAAGCTTTCTTT . many TRBJ1-1 TRBV7-2
CASSAKDRGTYEQYF TGTGCCAGCAGTGCAAAGGACAGGGGGACCTACGAGCAGTACTTC TRBD1 few TRBJ2-7 TRBV6-1
CSASRWNQPQHF TGCAGTGCTAGTCGGTGGAATCAGCCCCAGCATTTT . . TRBJ1-5 TRBV20-1
CANSPRQGTSYEQYF TGCGCCAACAGCCCACGCCAGGGGACTTCCTACGAGCAGTACTTC . . TRBJ2-7 TRBV5-1
CASSYSKWQPQHF TGTGCCAGCAGTTACTCGAAATGGCAGCCCCAGCATTTT . . TRBJ1-5 TRBV6-6
CASRVTVNTEAFF TGCGCCAGCCGAGTGACTGTTAACACTGAAGCTTTCTTT . many TRBJ1-1 TRBV5-1
CSARQAAANVLTF TGCAGTGCTAGGCAGGCGGCTGCCAACGTCCTGACTTTC . many TRBJ2-6 TRBV20-1
CASSPPGRIRGYTF TGCGCCAGCAGCCCCCCGGGGAGAATTAGAGGCTACACCTTC . few TRBJ1-2 TRBV4-1
CASSFLRGTGYTGELFF TGTGCCAGCAGCTTTCTTCGCGGGACAGGGTACACCGGGGAGCTGTTTTTT TRBD1 . TRBJ2-2 TRBV7-9
CASSQGGTGNTIYF TGCGCCAGCAGCCAAGGAGGTACTGGAAACACCATATATTTT . . TRBJ1-3 TRBV4-1
CATRRRGNQPQYF TGTGCCACCAGACGCAGAGGCAATCAGCCCCAGTACTTC . few TRBJ2-5 TRBV15
CASSMATENTEAFF TGTGCCAGTAGTATGGCCACGGAGAACACTGAAGCTTTCTTT . . TRBJ1-1 TRBV19
CASTADRGGNQPQHF TGTGCCAGCACCGCGGACAGGGGGGGCAATCAGCCCCAGCATTTT TRBD1 many TRBJ1-5 TRBV6-5
CASSRKAGGLETQYF TGTGCCAGCAGCCGAAAAGCGGGAGGCTTGGAGACCCAGTACTTC TRBD2 many TRBJ2-5 TRBV7-3
CASSRFGSSGTQETQYF TGTGCCAGCAGCAGGTTCGGGAGTAGCGGGACCCAGGAGACCCAGTACTTC TRBD2 many TRBJ2-5 TRBV7-2
CASSYSRQEQYF TGTGCCAGCAGTTACTCGAGGCAGGAGCAGTACTTC . few TRBJ2-7 TRBV6-1
CASRQDSWEAYEQYF TGTGCCAGCAGACAGGACAGTTGGGAGGCCTACGAGCAGTACTTC . many TRBJ2-7 TRBV5-5
CASSVGRDSGREQYF TGTGCCAGCAGCGTAGGAAGGGACAGTGGTCGGGAGCAGTACTTC TRBD1 many TRBJ2-7 TRBV9
CASEGSSSNNSPLHF TGTGCCAGCGAAGGGTCCTCAAGCAATAATTCACCCCTCCACTTT . many TRBJ1-6 TRBV2
CASSLSDRAGGSPLHF TGTGCCAGCAGTCTATCGGACAGGGCCGGTGGGTCACCCCTCCACTTT TRBD1 many TRBJ1-6 TRBV28
CASSLVASSFYEQYF TGTGCCAGCAGCTTAGTGGCTAGTTCATTCTACGAGCAGTACTTC . few TRBJ2-7 TRBV7-9
CAGSILQNTGELFF TGTGCCGGTAGTATCTTACAGAACACCGGGGAGCTGTTTTTT . . TRBJ2-2 TRBV19
CASTASGSYEQYF TGTGCCAGCACGGCTAGCGGGTCCTACGAGCAGTACTTC TRBD2 . TRBJ2-7 TRBV9
CASSLVTGTRNEKLFF TGCGCCAGCAGCTTGGTGACAGGGACTCGAAATGAAAAACTGTTTTTT TRBD1 . TRBJ1-4 TRBV5-1
CASSLSQVGELFF TGTGCCAGCAGCCTATCTCAGGTCGGGGAGCTGTTTTTT . . TRBJ2-2 TRBV9
CASSNTRIQETQYF TGTGCCAGTAGTAACACCAGAATCCAAGAGACCCAGTACTTC . few TRBJ2-5 TRBV19
CSVEALGRGRETQYF TGCAGCGTTGAAGCGCTCGGCAGGGGTAGAGAGACCCAGTACTTC . many TRBJ2-5 TRBV29-1
CASSWRQGLNTEAFF TGTGCCAGCTCATGGAGACAGGGATTGAACACTGAAGCTTTCTTT TRBD1 . TRBJ1-1 TRBV11-2
CATSDGPYGYTF TGTGCCACCAGTGATGGTCCCTATGGCTACACCTTC . many TRBJ1-2 TRBV24-1
CSGGTANQPQHF TGCAGTGGCGGGACAGCTAATCAGCCCCAGCATTTT TRBD1 many TRBJ1-5 TRBV20-1
CASSPSGLAIDTQYF TGTGCCAGCAGTCCCTCGGGACTAGCTATCGATACGCAGTATTTT TRBD2 . TRBJ2-3 TRBV12-3/TRBV12-4
CAISGRQGANVLTF TGTGCCATCAGTGGGAGACAGGGGGCCAACGTCCTGACTTTC . . TRBJ2-6 TRBV10-3
CASSIGDLTGGTEAFF TGTGCCAGTAGTATTGGGGACCTTACTGGTGGCACTGAAGCTTTCTTT . many TRBJ1-1 TRBV19
CASRIDRGHQPQHF TGTGCCAGCAGAATCGACAGGGGGCATCAGCCCCAGCATTTT TRBD1 . TRBJ1-5 TRBV6-5
CSVVTQGARTEAFF TGCAGCGTTGTGACGCAGGGGGCGCGAACTGAAGCTTTCTTT TRBD1 many TRBJ1-1 TRBV29-1
CASSHTGLGVPQETRYF TGTGCCAGCAGCCATACGGGGTTAGGCGTCCCCCAAGAGACCCGGTACTTC . . TRBJ2-5 TRBV11-2
CASSIHGKSSGNTIYF TGTGCCAGCAGTATCCACGGGAAAAGCTCTGGAAACACCATATATTTT . . TRBJ1-3 TRBV12-3/TRBV12-4
CASSSVLAGELFF TGCGCCAGCAGCAGCGTCCTGGCCGGGGAGCTGTTTTTT . many TRBJ2-2 TRBV5-1
CSASNPGTTYEQYF TGCAGTGCTAGCAACCCCGGAACCACCTACGAGCAGTACTTC . many TRBJ2-7 TRBV20-1
CASRSDSWEKLFF TGTGCCAGCAGATCTGACAGTTGGGAAAAACTGTTTTTT . few TRBJ1-4 TRBV2
CSVLNRDYGYTF TGCAGCGTTTTGAACAGGGACTATGGCTACACCTTC . many TRBJ1-2 TRBV29-1
CASSTGQEYQPQHF TGTGCCAGCAGTACCGGACAGGAGTATCAGCCCCAGCATTTT TRBD1 many TRBJ1-5 TRBV6-5
CASSVGLGQGIHEQYF TGTGCCAGCAGCGTCGGACTGGGACAGGGGATCCACGAGCAGTACTTC TRBD1 few TRBJ2-7 TRBV9